This T cell receptor beta chain appears in the sequencing data of a study of cytomegalovirus exposure and HLA in healthy donors. Germline CDR1 is KGHSH and CDR2 is LQKENI. The V segment lost 3 bases and the J segment 4 bases; nucleotides outside the gene matches: 12. The CDR3 consists of 17 residues. Sequencing used immunoSEQ multiplex PCR; TCRdb keeps in-frame clones, though not all of them. The sample yields about 44,000 clones, 90% to 95% seen once. V usage is TRBV18 and J usage is TRBJ2-5; 9 nucleotides align to TRBD1. Specimen: PBMCs. The clonotype comes from a woman between 18 and 29 years old in good health and CMV-seronegative. The CDR3 sequence: CASSPSGTGSLGETQYF. The CDR3 DNA reads as TGTGCCAGCTCACCTTCCGGGACAGGGTCGTTAGGAGAGACCCAGTACTTC.